Following are 26 T cell receptor beta chains from one sample sequenced in a study of PD-L1 blockade in urothelial cancer. The table came from immunoSEQ multiplex PCR; TCRdb's copy has only in-frame clones and leaves some out. The sample includes about 35,000 clones, around 33% of them seen just once. The sequences come from tumor tissue, collected before atezolizumab (anti-PD-L1) treatment. The receptors were sampled from a man between 60 and 75 years old with urothelial cancer.

As DNA, the CDR3 is TGTGCCAGCAGCTCGGACTGGGACAAAACGCAGTATTTT. Translated: CASSSDWDKTQYF. The genes are TRBV6-4 and TRBJ2-3; tentative D call: TRBD1 (6 bases). Germline V gene sequence: CDR1 MRHNA, CDR2 SNTAGT. V lost 6 bases and J 9 bases, leaving 16 bases between the germline ends. This CDR3 spans 13 amino acids.

The rearrangement joins TRBV29-1 to TRBJ2-1; 11 nucleotides agree with TRBD1. The CDR3 spans 13 residues. With 5 bases clipped from V and 11 bases from J, the junction kept 8 bases outside the gene matches. Germline V lookup: CDR1 SQVTM, CDR2 ANQGSEA. CDR3 nucleotides: TGCAGCGTTTGGACAGGGGGCAATAACCAGCAGTTCTTC. Encoded protein: CSVWTGGNNQQFF.

V and J are TRBV10-1 and TRBJ1-1, with 8 bases matching TRBD1. This CDR3 is 15 amino acids long. Germline V gene lookup returns CDR1 WNHNN and CDR2 SYGVQD (reference sequence). The J segment lost 4 bases and the V segment lost 3 bases, leaving 7 bases of the junction unmatched. CDR3 sequence: CASSDRGLGVTEAFF. DNA for the CDR3: TGCGCCAGCAGTGACAGGGGGCTGGGGGTCACTGAAGCTTTCTTT.

The V call is TRBV30, the J call TRBJ1-2, with D unresolved. V gave up 3 bases and J gave up 7 bases, with 18 bases separating them. Germline V lookup: CDR1 GTSNPN, CDR2 SVGIG (reference sequence). CDR3 size: 14 residues. The CDR3 DNA reads as TGTGCCTGGAGCGTTAGCCAAAGAGGAGGTGGCTACACCTTC. Amino acid sequence: CAWSVSQRGGGYTF. Variable domain in full (rest from reference TRBV30 and TRBJ1-2): SQTIHQWPATLVQPVGSPLSLECTVEGTSNPNLYWYRQAAGRGLQLLFYSVGIGQISSEVPQNLSASRPQDRQFILSSKKLLLSDSGFYLCAWSVSQRGGGYTFGSGTRLTVV.

The sample holds a few counts of this clone. This chain connects TRBV19 to TRBJ1-2; D not certain. The CDR3 has 14 residues. V dropped 5 bases and J dropped 3 bases, with 13 bases sitting between them. CDR1 and CDR2 from the germline V gene are LNHDA and SQIVND (reference sequence). The CDR3: CASSLGRGDYGYTF. The DNA for the CDR3 is TGTGCCAGTAGTCTAGGTCGGGGAGACTATGGCTACACCTTC. The full variable domain, with the rest looked up from reference TRBV19 and TRBJ1-2, is DGGITQSPKYLFRKEGQNVTLSCEQNLNHDAMYWYRQDPGQGLRLIYYSQIVNDFQKGDIAEGYSVSREKKESFPLTVTSAQKNPTAFYLCASSLGRGDYGYTFGSGTRLTVV.

V usage is TRBV5-1 and J usage is TRBJ1-3; D might be TRBD1 (5 bases). The CDR3 has 14 amino acids. V dropped 2 bases and J dropped 3 bases, with 9 bases sitting between them. In germline, CDR1 is SGHRS, CDR2 YFSETQ. CDR3 bases: TGCGCCAGCAGCTTAGCAGGGTATGGAAACACCATATATTTT. Protein sequence: CASSLAGYGNTIYF.

This clone has a count of ten or more. The chain joins TRBV11-3 to TRBJ1-3; D not resolved. The length of the CDR3 is 15 residues. CDR1 is SGHNT and CDR2 is YENEEA in the germline V gene. With 6 bases removed from V and 5 bases from J, the gap between germline ends came to 17 bases. Here the CDR3 reads CASSSTGSGRNTIYF. Written as DNA, the CDR3 is TGTGCCAGCAGTTCTACGGGATCCGGTCGAAACACCATATATTTT.

This clone has just a few counts. The CDR3 region is CASRGEPYEQYF. CDR3 nucleotide sequence: TGTGCCAGCCGCGGGGAACCCTACGAGCAGTACTTC. This chain connects TRBV6-8 to TRBJ2-7, with a weak D call TRBD2 (6 bases). Per germline, CDR1 MNHGY and CDR2 SAAAGT. The ends were cut back, 8 bases at V and 2 bases at J, with 10 bases in the middle. This CDR3 has 12 amino acids.

V is TRBV6-8 and J is TRBJ2-1; 14 bases fit TRBD2. The V gene end was trimmed by 6 bases and the J gene end by 0 bases; junction bases not matched to a gene: 7. This CDR3 has 18 residues. The germline V gene has CDR1 MNHGY and CDR2 SAAAGT. The CDR3 loop reads CASRRTSGGITSYNEQFF. The CDR3 bases are TGTGCCAGCAGGCGGACTAGCGGGGGGATAACCTCCTACAATGAGCAGTTCTTC.

The CDR3 nucleotides read TGTGCCAGCAGTTATTTGTCTGGGGCCAACGTCCTGACTTTC. Protein: CASSYLSGANVLTF. The V call is TRBV6-8, the J call TRBJ2-6; D gene ambiguous. Germline V gene sequence: CDR1 MNHGY, CDR2 SAAAGT. This CDR3 has 14 residues. Trimming took 3 bases from V and 1 from J, leaving 4 bases between them.

This clone was picked up a small number of times. V and J are TRBV28 and TRBJ1-3; TRBD1 is a possible D gene (6 bases). Germline V lookup: CDR1 MDHEN, CDR2 SYDVKM. Between the trimmed V and J ends, which lost 7 bases and 4 bases, there was a span of 20 bases. This CDR3 has 16 residues. This chain's CDR3 is CASNPHPGAGGNTIYF. DNA of the CDR3: TGTGCCAGCAATCCCCATCCAGGGGCCGGGGGAAACACCATATATTTT.

By frequency in the sample, this clone is medium-sized. The chain combines TRBV6-8 with TRBJ2-1; weak D call: TRBD1 (7 bases). CDR1 and CDR2 from the germline V gene are MNHGY and SAAAGT. V was cut by 5 bases and J by 6 bases, with 14 bases left in between. This CDR3 comprises 14 residues. CDR3 loop: CASSGQGGVNEQFF. The CDR3 bases are TGTGCCAGCAGTGGTCAGGGGGGAGTCAATGAGCAGTTCTTC.

A few counts support this clone. The J gene is TRBJ1-5, the V gene TRBV9; maybe TRBD1 (5 bases). Germline values: CDR1 SGDLS, CDR2 YYNGEE. This CDR3 is 14 amino acids long. Deletions cut 3 bases from V and 2 bases from J, with 9 bases between. Here the CDR3 DNA reads TGTGCCAGCAGCGCAGTGGGGCGCAATCAGCCCCAGCATTTT. Translating gives CASSAVGRNQPQHF.

Only a few counts were recorded for this clone. This sequence joins TRBV6-1 and TRBJ1-2; D is unresolved. Germline CDR1 is MNHNS and CDR2 is SASEGT. Deletions cut 0 bases from V and 7 bases from J, with 6 bases between. The CDR3 has 12 residues. DNA for the CDR3: TGTGCCAGCAGTGAAGCAGGGTTTGGCTACACCTTC. Its protein product is CASSEAGFGYTF.

The CDR3 loop reads CASARPDRGSPLHF. The DNA of the CDR3 is TGTGCCAGCGCCCGACCCGACAGAGGTTCACCCCTCCACTTT. The genes are TRBV11-3 and TRBJ1-6; the D gene is possibly TRBD1 (5 bases). V was trimmed by 8 bases and J by 9 bases, leaving 17 bases between them. Germline V lookup: CDR1 SGHNT, CDR2 YENEEA. The CDR3 is 14 amino acids.

This clone was seen repeatedly, ten times or more. V usage is TRBV11-3 and J usage is TRBJ1-1; 7 nucleotides line up with TRBD1. The CDR3 is made up of 15 amino acids. Germline CDR1 reads SGHNT; CDR2 reads YENEEA. The J segment lost 2 bases and the V segment lost 2 bases, leaving 5 bases of the junction unmatched. CDR3 region: CASSLPQGVNTEAFF. The DNA for the CDR3 is TGTGCCAGCAGCTTACCCCAGGGGGTCAACACTGAAGCTTTCTTT.

Concerning this clone: Germline is not matched at one junction end, which may reflect a read error. The DNA has an unread or ambiguous base, and its residue is written X. The genes are TRBV6-8 and TRBJ2-6; 12 nucleotides match TRBD1. Germline CDR1 is MNHGY and CDR2 is SAAAGT. The CDR3 totals 18 residues. CDR3 DNA sequence: TGTGCCAGCAAACCCGGGACAGGGGGCAAAGCTGGGGCYAACGTCCTGACTTTC. Its translation is CASKPGTGGKAGXNVLTF. The full-length CDR3 reads as CASKPGTGGKAGANVLTF.

The chain combines TRBV5-8 with TRBJ1-5, with 10 bases identical to TRBD1. The V and J ends lost 4 bases and 6 bases, in that order; junction bases with no gene match: 4. CDR1 and CDR2 from the germline V gene are SGHTS and YDEGEE. CDR3 length: 14 amino acids. The CDR3 protein is CASSADRGPQPQHF. The CDR3 region has the DNA TGTGCCAGCAGCGCCGACAGGGGGCCTCAGCCCCAGCATTTT.

This chain connects TRBV7-6 to TRBJ2-5; D may correspond to TRBD1 or TRBD2 (6 bases each). V was pared by 2 bases and J by 5 bases, with 12 bases between. Germline CDR1 and CDR2: SGHVS and FNYEAQ. This CDR3 has 14 residues. This CDR3 reads CASSLFTGRETQYF. DNA for the CDR3: TGTGCCAGCAGCTTATTTACAGGGAGGGAGACCCAGTACTTC.

This clone was seen only a few times. This sequence joins TRBV6-8 and TRBJ2-1; 8 bases are shared with TRBD1. CDR3 length equals 16 residues. Germline V gene data show CDR1 as MNHGY and CDR2 as SAAAGT. Germline trimming cut 5 bases from V and 1 base from J; bases unmatched to any gene: 7. The chain's CDR3 is CASSTRTGFSYNEQFF. As DNA, the CDR3 is TGTGCCAGCAGTACCCGGACAGGGTTTTCCTACAATGAGCAGTTCTTC.

This clone turned up a few times. This chain joins TRBV7-5 and TRBJ2-3; the table's D call, TRBD1, has no DNA check behind it. TRBV7-5 is a pseudogene. The CDR3 spans 14 residues. CDR3 sequence: CASSQGQGADTQYF. CDR3 nucleotide sequence: TGTGCCAGCAGCCAGGGACAGGGGGCAGATACGCAGTATTTT.

In this sample, this clone turned up a few times. The V and J genes are TRBV9 and TRBJ2-7, with 12 positions matching TRBD1. Germline CDR1 reads SGDLS; CDR2 reads YYNGEE. This CDR3 region has 15 residues. The ends lost 3 bases at V and 5 bases at J; junction bases unmatched: 6. The CDR3 sequence: CASSARGTGGDEQYF. The CDR3 DNA follows: TGTGCCAGCAGCGCCAGGGGGACAGGGGGCGACGAGCAGTACTTC. Full variable domain (outside the CDR3, taken from reference TRBV9 and TRBJ2-7): DSGVTQTPKHLITATGQRVTLRCSPRSGDLSVYWYQQSLDQGLQFLIQYYNGEERAKGNILERFSAQQFPDLHSELNLSSLELGDSALYFCASSARGTGGDEQYFGPGTRLTVT.

The chain recombines TRBV14 with TRBJ1-1, with a tentative D call TRBD1 (5 bases). The CDR3 is 13 amino acids. The ends were cut back, 4 bases at V and 2 bases at J, with 8 bases in the middle. Germline CDR1 reads SGHDN; CDR2 reads FVKESK. DNA for the CDR3: TGTGCCAGCAGCCGAGGGGTAAACACTGAAGCTTTCTTT. It translates to CASSRGVNTEAFF.

This clone has more than one count but fewer than ten. The rearrangement uses TRBV11-3 and TRBJ2-3; D may be TRBD2 (7 bases). Deletions cut 3 bases from V and 1 base from J, with 14 bases between. The CDR3 spans 16 residues. Germline V gene lookup returns CDR1 SGHNT and CDR2 YENEEA. The CDR3 region has the DNA TGTGCCAGCAGCTTGATGAGCGGGACACGCACAGATACGCAGTATTTT. Protein: CASSLMSGTRTDTQYF.

The V gene is TRBV6-4, the J gene TRBJ2-2, with 9 bases lining up with TRBD1. The V segment lost 6 bases and the J segment 0 bases; nucleotides outside the gene matches: 5. This CDR3 comprises 16 residues. CDR1 is MRHNA, CDR2 SNTAGT, per germline. CDR3 DNA: TGTGCCAGCAGAGACCGGGACAGGGCGAACACCGGGGAGCTGTTTTTT. This gives the protein CASRDRDRANTGELFF.

V is TRBV28 and J is TRBJ1-1; TRBD1 might be the D (6 bases). The CDR3 has 13 amino acids. Per the germline V gene, CDR1 is MDHEN and CDR2 is SYDVKM. The V end lost 6 bases, the J end lost 4 bases, and 12 bases lay between the germline ends. CDR3 residues: CASRPQGGTEAFF. DNA for the CDR3: TGTGCCAGCAGGCCACAGGGAGGCACTGAAGCTTTCTTT.